The 9 T cell receptor beta chains reported below all come from one sample, sequenced in a study of OX40 agonist ivuxolimab in advanced cancers. Libraries were prepared by immunoSEQ multiplex PCR; TCRdb keeps only in-frame clonotypes and omits some of them. The repertoire holds roughly 70,000 clones, roughly 80% seen once, with roughly 0.4% in the top ten. The starting material was CD4+ or CD8+ T cells sorted from blood, obtained in a trial of the OX40 agonist ivuxolimab. These receptors came from an adult with an advanced solid tumor such as melanoma, head and neck, liver or kidney cancer.

The chain uses TRBV19 and TRBJ1-1; 8 nucleotides line up with TRBD1. Germline CDR1 is LNHDA and CDR2 is SQIVND (reference sequence). V shed 7 bases, J shed 4 bases, and the junction held 8 bases outside the gene matches. The CDR3 length is 14 residues. CDR3 bases: TGTGCCAGTAACCTCAGGGGGCGAGTCACTGAAGCTTTCTTT. Protein sequence: CASNLRGRVTEAFF.

This rearrangement joins TRBV27 to TRBJ2-7; D perhaps matches TRBD2 (5 bases). The germline CDR1 and CDR2 sequences are MNHEY and SMNVEV (reference sequence). Trimming removed 2 bases from V and 4 bases from J, with 15 bases in between. The CDR3 spans 15 residues. This chain's CDR3 is CASSLSGRILYEQYF. In DNA, the CDR3 is TGTGCCAGCAGTTTAAGCGGCAGGATTCTTTACGAGCAGTACTTC.

The chain couples TRBV5-1 to TRBJ2-7; 7 bases fit TRBD2. The CDR3 has 16 residues. V was pared by 3 bases and J by 3 bases, with 12 bases of the junction left unmatched. Germline V gives CDR1 SGHRS, CDR2 YFSETQ. CDR3 residues: CASSYHGGGKNYEQYV. The DNA for the CDR3 is TGCGCCAGCAGCTACCATGGCGGGGGAAAAAACTACGAGCAGTACGTC.

The chain recombines TRBV29-1 with TRBJ1-2; 7 bases map to TRBD1. The length of the CDR3 is 13 residues. V shed 5 bases, J shed 7 bases, and the junction held 10 bases outside the gene matches. Germline values: CDR1 SQVTM, CDR2 ANQGSEA. DNA for the CDR3: TGCAGCGTTTGGGGACAGAATATTCCTGGCTACACCTTC. Residues: CSVWGQNIPGYTF.

V and J are TRBV6-1 and TRBJ2-5; D is ambiguous. V gave up 5 bases and J gave up 0 bases, with 7 bases separating them. Germline values: CDR1 MNHNS, CDR2 SASEGT. The CDR3 contains 13 residues. This CDR3 is CASSMDHQETQYF. In DNA, the CDR3 is TGTGCCAGCAGTATGGACCACCAAGAGACCCAGTACTTC.

CDR3 in DNA: TGCGCCAGCAGGGATTTAAACCTGAACACTGAAGCTTTCTTT. This sequence encodes CASRDLNLNTEAFF. The chain combines TRBV10-2 with TRBJ1-1; D gene unclear. Trimming cost V 6 bases and J 0 bases, with 11 bases left between them. The CDR3 sequence is 14 residues long. Germline V gives CDR1 WSHSY, CDR2 SAAADI.

The chain links TRBV9 to TRBJ1-2, with D unclear. This CDR3 is 15 amino acids long. The V end was cut by 0 bases, the J end by 4 bases, with 13 bases between. The germline V gene encodes CDR1 SGDLS and CDR2 YYNGEE. Here the CDR3 DNA reads TGTGCCAGCAGCGTAGTAGTAGGGATGGGCTATGGCTACACCTTC. Protein product: CASSVVVGMGYGYTF.

The CDR3 nucleotides are TGTGCCACCAGCAGCGGTGATGCCTTAGCCAAAAACATTCAGTACTTC. It encodes CATSSGDALAKNIQYF. The chain links TRBV15 to TRBJ2-4, with D unclear. With 3 bases removed from V and 0 bases from J, the gap between germline ends came to 12 bases. The CDR3 is 16 amino acids. Germline lookup yields CDR1 LNHNV and CDR2 YYDKDF (reference sequence). The variable domain in full, with the rest retrieved from reference TRBV15 and TRBJ2-4, is DAMVIQNPRYQVTQFGKPVTLSCSQTLNHNVMYWYQQKSSQAPKLLFHYYDKDFNNEADTPDNFQSRRPNTSFCFLDIRSPGLGDTAMYLCATSSGDALAKNIQYFGAGTRLSVL.

V is TRBV7-9 and J is TRBJ2-7; TRBD1 matches at 11 bases. V was pared by 4 bases and J by 3 bases, with 5 bases of the junction left unmatched. CDR1 and CDR2 (germline): SEHNR, FQNEAQ (reference sequence). This CDR3 is 15 amino acids long. For the CDR3, the DNA is TGTGCCAGCAGCTCGGGACAGGGGGTATTCTACGAGCAGTACTTC. Amino acids: CASSSGQGVFYEQYF.